This TCR beta chain was found in a study of CD8+CD57+ T cells in acquired aplastic anemia. TCR beta VDJ and CDR3 were profiled, and genomic DNA was the template. TCRdb itself ran the reads through MiXCR, one entry per CDR3 protein. The sample contains 150,000 to 200,000 distinct CDR3 sequences, 50% to 75% of which appear only once. This clonotype was found many times. The CDR3 contains 14 residues. V was shortened by 8 bases and J by 2 bases, with 13 bases between the two germline ends. Germline CDR1 ENHRY, CDR2 SYGVKD. Specimen: sorted CD4+, CD8+, or CD8+CD57+ T cells (not recorded which) from PBMCs. The sequence derives from a human donor with severe aplastic anemia or a healthy control (not recorded which). J is TRBJ1-5 and V is TRBV10-3; no reliable D call. CDR3 bases: TGTGCCATCGAATCGGGGTATGGCAATCAGCCCCAGCATTTT. This encodes CAIESGYGNQPQHF.